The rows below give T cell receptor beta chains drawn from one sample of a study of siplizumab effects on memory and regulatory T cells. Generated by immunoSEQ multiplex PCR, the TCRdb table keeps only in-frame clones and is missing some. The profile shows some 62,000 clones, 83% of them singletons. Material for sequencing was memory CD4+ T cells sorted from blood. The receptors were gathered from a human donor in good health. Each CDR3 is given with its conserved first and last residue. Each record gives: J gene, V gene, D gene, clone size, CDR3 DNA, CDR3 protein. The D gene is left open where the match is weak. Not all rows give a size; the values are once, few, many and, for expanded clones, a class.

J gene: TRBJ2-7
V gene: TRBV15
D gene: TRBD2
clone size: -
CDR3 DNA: TGTGCCACCAGCAGACGACTAGCGGGAGTACCCGAGCAGTACTTC
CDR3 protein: CATSRRLAGVPEQYF

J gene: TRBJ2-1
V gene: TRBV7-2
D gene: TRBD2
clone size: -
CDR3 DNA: TGTGCCAGCAGCCCCATTAGTAGCGGGTACAATGAGCAGTTCTTC
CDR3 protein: CASSPISSGYNEQFF

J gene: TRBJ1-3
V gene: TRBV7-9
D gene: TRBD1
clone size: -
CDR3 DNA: TGTGCCAGCAGTCGACAGGGGAGAGGAAACACCATATATTTT
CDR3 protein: CASSRQGRGNTIYF

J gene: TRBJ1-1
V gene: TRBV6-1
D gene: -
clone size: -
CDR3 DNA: TGTGCCAGCAGTGACTACTCCCTCTTAGGGAGCATTGAAGCTTTCTTT
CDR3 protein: CASSDYSLLGSIEAFF

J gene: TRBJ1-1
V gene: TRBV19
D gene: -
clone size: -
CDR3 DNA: TGTGCCAGTAGTATAGGGAACAGTCCTGAAGCTTTCTTT
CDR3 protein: CASSIGNSPEAFF

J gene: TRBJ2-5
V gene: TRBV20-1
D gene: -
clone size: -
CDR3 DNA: TGCAGTGCTGCGGGTCAAGAGACCCAGTACTTC
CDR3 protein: CSAAGQETQYF

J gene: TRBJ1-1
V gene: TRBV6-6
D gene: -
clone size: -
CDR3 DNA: TGTGCCAGCATGATGGGGAACACTGAAGCTTTCTTT
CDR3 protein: CASMMGNTEAFF

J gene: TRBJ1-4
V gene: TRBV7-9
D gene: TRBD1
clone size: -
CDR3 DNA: TGTGCCAGCAGCTTAGGACAGGGTGGAGAAAAACTGTTTTTT
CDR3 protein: CASSLGQGGEKLFF

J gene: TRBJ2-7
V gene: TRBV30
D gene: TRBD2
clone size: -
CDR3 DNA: TGTGCCTGGACTAGCGGGATCGTCGAGCAGTACTTC
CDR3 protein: CAWTSGIVEQYF

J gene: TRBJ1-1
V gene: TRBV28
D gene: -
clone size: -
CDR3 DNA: TGTGCCAGCAGTTTAGGTGGCAGGGTGAACACTGAAGCTTTCTTT
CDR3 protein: CASSLGGRVNTEAFF

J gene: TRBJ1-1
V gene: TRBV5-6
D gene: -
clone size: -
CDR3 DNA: TGTGCCAGCAGCGGACCGGGACCGACGTTGGGCACTGAAGCTTTCTTT
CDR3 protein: CASSGPGPTLGTEAFF

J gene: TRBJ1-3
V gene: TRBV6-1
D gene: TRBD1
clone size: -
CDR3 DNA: TGTGCCAGCAGCTCAACAGGGGGCGCTGGAAACACCATATATTTT
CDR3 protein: CASSSTGGAGNTIYF

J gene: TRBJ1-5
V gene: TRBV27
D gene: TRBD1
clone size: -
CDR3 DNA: TGTGCCAGCAGGACCTTGGGACAGGGATATCAGCCCCAGCATTTT
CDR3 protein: CASRTLGQGYQPQHF

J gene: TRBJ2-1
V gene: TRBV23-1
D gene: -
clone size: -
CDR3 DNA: TGCGCCAGCAGTCAACCCACAGGGAGCTCCTACAATGAGCAGTTCTTC
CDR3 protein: CASSQPTGSSYNEQFF

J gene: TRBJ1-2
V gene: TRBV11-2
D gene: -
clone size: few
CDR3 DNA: TGTGCCAGCAGCTCTTTGCGGAGCTTCTATGGCTACACCTTC
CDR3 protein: CASSSLRSFYGYTF

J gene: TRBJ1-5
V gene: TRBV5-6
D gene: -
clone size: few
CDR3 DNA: TGTGCCAGCAGCTTAAGGGGGGCAGCCCCCAATCAGCCCCAGCATTTT
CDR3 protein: CASSLRGAAPNQPQHF

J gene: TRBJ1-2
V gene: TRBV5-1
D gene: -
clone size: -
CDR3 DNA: TGCGCCAGCAGCTTTAAAGACTATGGCTACACCTTC
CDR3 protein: CASSFKDYGYTF

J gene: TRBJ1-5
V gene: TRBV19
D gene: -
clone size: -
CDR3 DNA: TGTGCCAGTAGTAGTATGGGACAGCCCCAGCATTTT
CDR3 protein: CASSSMGQPQHF

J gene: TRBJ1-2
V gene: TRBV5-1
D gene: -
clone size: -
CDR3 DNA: TGCGCCAGCAGCTTGGGGGCGGTGGGCTATGGCTACACCTTC
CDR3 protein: CASSLGAVGYGYTF

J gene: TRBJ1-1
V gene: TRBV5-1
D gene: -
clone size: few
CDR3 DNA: TGCGCCAGCAGCTTGGATACAGGGAGTCAAAGTGAAGCTTTCTTT
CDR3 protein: CASSLDTGSQSEAFF

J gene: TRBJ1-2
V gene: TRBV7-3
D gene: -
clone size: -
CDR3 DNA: TGTGCCAGCAGCGAAAGGGGGGGCGACGGCTACACCTTC
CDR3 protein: CASSERGGDGYTF

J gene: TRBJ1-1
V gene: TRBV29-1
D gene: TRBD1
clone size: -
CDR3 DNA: TGCAGCGTTTCTGACAGGGGTGGCACTGAAGCTTTCTTT
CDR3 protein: CSVSDRGGTEAFF

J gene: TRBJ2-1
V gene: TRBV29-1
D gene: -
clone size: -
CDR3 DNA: TGCAGCGTTCTCAAGTGGGGGGTTAGTGAGCAGTTCTTC
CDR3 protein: CSVLKWGVSEQFF

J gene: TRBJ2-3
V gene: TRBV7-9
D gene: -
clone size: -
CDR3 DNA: TGTGCCAGCAGACCTATCACAGATACGCAGTATTTT
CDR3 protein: CASRPITDTQYF